These 15 T cell receptor beta chains came from one sample sequenced in a study of CD8+ T cells in alopecia areata (dated by TCRdb to about 2018). The method behind the library was the immunoSEQ multiplex PCR assay. RNA was extracted from all samples and reverse transcribed into cDNA, which served as template for TCR sequencing. The clones in this table, taken by TCRdb from immuneACCESS, are in-frame only. Not every clone is retained; where verified, under half of the shortfall comes from an unresolved V gene, and the cause of the rest is unknown. Across this sample there are 100,000 or so clones, with 55% to 70% seen only once. The top ten clonotypes cover roughly 15% of the sample. This sample's treatment or condition label indicates: oral pan-JAK inhibitor, 5-10 mg twice daily. Sequenced material: CD8+ T cells sorted from blood, taken between weeks 55 and 65, from a patient treated with tofacitinib. Every receptor here comes from a human donor with alopecia areata.

The genes are TRBV9 and TRBJ2-3; the match to TRBD2 covers 9 bases. V lost 3 bases, J lost 1 base, and 3 bases stayed unmatched. The CDR3 is 15 amino acids. Germline V gene lookup returns CDR1 SGDLS and CDR2 YYNGEE. The CDR3: CASSGPSGGTDTQYF. In DNA form, the CDR3 reads TGTGCCAGCAGCGGACCTAGCGGGGGCACAGATACGCAGTATTTT.

Many counts were recorded for this clone. The chain has TRBV5-6 and TRBJ1-1, with D possibly TRBD1 on 6 matching bases. Trimming took 4 bases from V and 3 from J, leaving 13 bases between them. The CDR3 is 14 residues long. Germline V CDR1 and CDR2: SGHDT, YYEEEE. The CDR3 is CASSPSGGYTEAFF. The CDR3 coding sequence is TGTGCCAGCAGCCCGTCGGGGGGCTACACTGAAGCTTTCTTT. The complete variable domain, with remaining parts taken from reference TRBV5-6 and TRBJ1-1, reads DAGVTQSPTHLIKTRGQQVTLRCSPKSGHDTVSWYQQALGQGPQFIFQYYEEEERQRGNFPDRFSGHQFPNYSSELNVNALLLGDSALYLCASSPSGGYTEAFFGQGTRLTVV.

The V and J genes are TRBV4-2 and TRBJ2-7; 8 bases are shared with TRBD1. The junction had 6 bases not matched to a gene; V was cut back by 4 bases and J by 1 base. The CDR3 loop spans 15 amino acids. In germline, CDR1 is LGHNA, CDR2 YNFKEQ. The CDR3 nucleotides are TGTGCCAGCAGCCCTCAGAGGACAGGGTCCTACGAGCAGTACTTC. Protein sequence: CASSPQRTGSYEQYF.

CDR3 coding DNA: TGTGCCAGCACTAGCTCCATACACGAGCAGTACTTC. This gives the protein CASTSSIHEQYF. The rearrangement links TRBV27 to TRBJ2-7; D perhaps matches TRBD2 (5 bases). V dropped 7 bases and J dropped 5 bases, with 12 bases sitting between them. The CDR3 extends over 12 amino acids. CDR1 MNHEY and CDR2 SMNVEV come from the germline V gene (reference sequence).

This clone was seen a single time. The genes are TRBV11-2 and TRBJ2-7, with D hard to call. This CDR3 has 14 amino acids. Germline V lookup: CDR1 SGHAT, CDR2 FQNNGV. The V and J ends lost 5 bases and 4 bases respectively, with 15 bases between them. CDR3 region: CASSHRRGAYEQYF. CDR3 sequence (DNA): TGTGCCAGCAGCCACCGTCGAGGCGCATACGAGCAGTACTTC.

This clone came up a few times. The V call is TRBV11-2, the J call TRBJ2-5, with D perhaps matching TRBD1 or TRBD2 (5 bases each). Germline V gene sequence: CDR1 SGHAT, CDR2 FQNNGV. The CDR3 is made up of 15 amino acids. V was clipped by 5 bases and J by 2 bases, with 15 bases between them. CDR3 region: CASSLQVGEQETQYF. In DNA, the CDR3 is TGTGCCAGCAGCCTACAGGTCGGGGAGCAAGAGACCCAGTACTTC. The variable domain in full, with the rest retrieved from reference TRBV11-2 and TRBJ2-5, is EAGVAQSPRYKIIEKRQSVAFWCNPISGHATLYWYQQILGQGPKLLIQFQNNGVVDDSQLPKDRFSAERLKGVDSTLKIQPAKLEDSAVYLCASSLQVGEQETQYFGPGTRLLVL.

The CDR3 protein is CASRGGQGDNEQFF. The CDR3 DNA sequence: TGTGCCAGCAGAGGCGGACAGGGTGACAATGAGCAGTTCTTC. The genes are TRBV7-9 and TRBJ2-1, with TRBD1 matching over 8 bases. CDR1 is SEHNR and CDR2 is FQNEAQ in the germline V gene (reference sequence). After removal of 6 bases from V and 5 bases from J, the junction contained 6 bases not matched to a gene. The CDR3 runs to 14 residues.

V usage is TRBV27 and J usage is TRBJ1-3, with D unresolved. Trimming removed 5 bases at V and 1 base at J, with 24 bases between. CDR3 length equals 19 residues. From germline, CDR1 is MNHEY and CDR2 SMNVEV (reference sequence). This chain's CDR3 is CASSPVGWSAGVSGNTIYF. CDR3 in DNA: TGTGCCAGCAGTCCCGTAGGTTGGTCGGCCGGCGTGTCTGGAAACACCATATATTTT.

This rearrangement joins TRBV6-1 to TRBJ2-5; the D is unclear. The CDR3 spans 12 residues. Germline V CDR1 and CDR2: MNHNS, SASEGT. V was pared by 5 bases and J by 4 bases, with 8 bases between. The CDR3 spells CASSWVGETQYF. The CDR3 nucleotides are TGTGCCAGCAGTTGGGTTGGAGAGACCCAGTACTTC.

The gene calls are TRBV9 and TRBJ2-2; D possibly corresponds to TRBD2 (6 bases). Germline assignment: CDR1 SGDLS and CDR2 YYNGEE. The CDR3 has 15 amino acids. Deletions cut 1 base from V and 0 bases from J, with 7 bases between. The CDR3 loop is CASSVWDSNTGELFF. As DNA, the CDR3 is TGTGCCAGCAGCGTATGGGACTCGAACACCGGGGAGCTGTTTTTT.

The rearrangement links TRBV7-9 to TRBJ1-1, with D tentatively TRBD1 (5 bases). CDR1 and CDR2 from the germline V gene are SEHNR and FQNEAQ (reference sequence). The CDR3 spans 12 residues. V gave up 8 bases and J gave up 2 bases, with 9 bases separating them. CDR3 DNA sequence: TGTGCCAGCTCATGGGGCAACACTGAAGCTTTCTTT. This gives the protein CASSWGNTEAFF.

The V call is TRBV19, the J call TRBJ2-1, with TRBD2 matching 13 bases. Germline V gene data show CDR1 as LNHDA and CDR2 as SQIVND (reference sequence). The V gene end was trimmed by 4 bases and the J gene end by 9 bases; junction bases not matched to a gene: 6. This CDR3 comprises 15 residues. CDR3: CASSKGLAGRAEQFF. The CDR3 DNA is TGTGCCAGTAGTAAGGGACTAGCGGGGAGAGCTGAGCAGTTCTTC.

V and J are TRBV27 and TRBJ1-4, with D hard to call. Germline V gives CDR1 MNHEY, CDR2 SMNVEV (reference sequence). Trimming stripped 5 bases from V and 0 bases from J, with 4 bases between. The CDR3 covers 13 residues. The CDR3 reads CASSHSTNEKLFF. CDR3 sequence (DNA): TGTGCCAGCAGTCATTCAACTAATGAAAAACTGTTTTTT.

The genes are TRBV27 and TRBJ2-5, with D uncertain. Looked up from germline, CDR1 is MNHEY and CDR2 is SMNVEV (reference sequence). The CDR3 has 16 amino acids. Trimming stripped 0 bases from V and 5 bases from J, with 16 bases between. CDR3 in DNA: TGTGCCAGCAGTTTATCGATCGCTCGGGTCGGGGAGACCCAGTACTTC. This encodes CASSLSIARVGETQYF.

The chain recombines TRBV9 with TRBJ2-7; D perhaps matches TRBD1 (6 bases). This CDR3 comprises 15 residues. Germline values: CDR1 SGDLS, CDR2 YYNGEE. V gave up 3 bases and J gave up 1 base, with 14 bases separating them. CDR3 sequence reads: CASSEAGTPSYEQYF. In nucleotides, the CDR3 is TGTGCCAGCAGCGAAGCCGGGACACCTTCCTACGAGCAGTACTTC.